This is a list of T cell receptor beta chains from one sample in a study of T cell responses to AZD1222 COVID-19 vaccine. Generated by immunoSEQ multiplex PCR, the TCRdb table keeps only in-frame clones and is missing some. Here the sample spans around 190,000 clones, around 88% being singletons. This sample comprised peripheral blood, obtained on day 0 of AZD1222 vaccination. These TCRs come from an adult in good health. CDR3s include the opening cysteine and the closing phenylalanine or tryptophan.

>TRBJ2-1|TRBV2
CASWTPGGTYNEQFF
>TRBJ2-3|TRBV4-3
CASSQERVQDTQYF
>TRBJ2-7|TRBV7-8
CASSLTATGIFTYEQYF
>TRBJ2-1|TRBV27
CASSSDLNEQFF
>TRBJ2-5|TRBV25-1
CASGGTSGGLQETQYF
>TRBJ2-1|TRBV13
CASSLGPAGALLDNEQFF
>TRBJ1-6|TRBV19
CASSTDSRNSPLHF
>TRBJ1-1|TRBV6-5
CASSPLDRDTEAFF
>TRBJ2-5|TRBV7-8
CASSLTVGARETQYF
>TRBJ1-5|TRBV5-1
CASSPTGSNQPQHF
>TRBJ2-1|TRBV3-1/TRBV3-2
CASSSLSGTSAFREQFF
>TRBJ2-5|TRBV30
CAWSVKGAETQYF
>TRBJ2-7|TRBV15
CATSRDRVVYEQYF
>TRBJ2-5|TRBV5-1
CASSLVRDRAGETQYF
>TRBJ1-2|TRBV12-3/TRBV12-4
CASSTLGGNGYTF
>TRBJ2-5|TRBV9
CASSVVGGALQETQYF